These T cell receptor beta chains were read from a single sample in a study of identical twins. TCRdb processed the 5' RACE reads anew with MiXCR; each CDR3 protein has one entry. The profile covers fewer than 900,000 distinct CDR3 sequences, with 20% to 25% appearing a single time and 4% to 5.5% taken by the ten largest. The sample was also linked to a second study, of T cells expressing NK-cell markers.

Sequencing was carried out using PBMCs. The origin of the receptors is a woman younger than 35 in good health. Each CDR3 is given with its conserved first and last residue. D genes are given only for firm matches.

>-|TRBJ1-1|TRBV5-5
CASSLAQGWTEAFF
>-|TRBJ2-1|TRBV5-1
CASSQLETANNEQFF
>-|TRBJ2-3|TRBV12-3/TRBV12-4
CASTFNPGSSTDTQYF
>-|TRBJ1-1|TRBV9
CASSVDSSEAFF
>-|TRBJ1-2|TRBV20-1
CSARVRQFTANYGYTF
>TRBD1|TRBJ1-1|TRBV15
CATSMVAGGNTAAFF
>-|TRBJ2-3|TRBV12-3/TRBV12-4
CASRLRASKGTDTQYF
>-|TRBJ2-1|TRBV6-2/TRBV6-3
CASSYERFF
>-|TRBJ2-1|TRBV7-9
CASSLPGAGPSYNEQFF
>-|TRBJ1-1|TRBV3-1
CASSHPLDAARDTEAFF